This TCR beta chain originates from a study of cytotoxic CD8 clonotypes in ibrutinib-treated CLL. Germline loops: CDR1 SQVTM, CDR2 ANQGSEA. After removal of 1 base from V and 4 bases from J, the junction contained 4 bases not matched to a gene. The CDR3 is 16 amino acids. Only in-frame clones appear in the TCRdb table, and some are missing; sequencing was by immunoSEQ multiplex PCR. Seen here are about 330,000 clones, approximately 67% observed once, and the top ten hold roughly 6.8%. The input for sequencing was PBMCs, taken after 36 months of ibrutinib treatment. This TCR came from a human donor with chronic lymphocytic leukemia. The chain has TRBV29-1 and TRBJ2-2; 12 bases agree with TRBD2. CDR3: CSVEGLAGVRTGELFF. CDR3 coding DNA: TGCAGCGTTGAAGGACTAGCGGGAGTTCGCACCGGGGAGCTGTTTTTT.